This T cell receptor beta chain came from a study of Graves' ophthalmopathy and Graves' hyperthyroidism. Amplification of TCR beta CDR3 regions used RNA transcripts. The workflow started with a first-round RT-PCR run with HTBI primers and then moved on to a second-round multiplex PCR. A single record per CDR3 protein comes from TCRdb applying MiXCR to the multiplex PCR reads. Among roughly 1.1 million distinct CDR3 sequences listed, 35% to 40% were seen once. This clonotype was recorded at least ten times. Trimming cost V 4 bases and J 5 bases; bases outside gene matches: 11. Germline V gene sequence: CDR1 SEHNR, CDR2 FQNEAQ (reference sequence). The CDR3 runs to 16 residues.

This sequence originates from an adult man with Graves' hyperthyroidism. This chain joins TRBV7-9 and TRBJ1-2; TRBD1 agrees at 9 bases. The material sequenced was peripheral blood or thyroid tissue (not recorded which). This CDR3 is CASSSDPGQGPYGYTF. CDR3 bases: TGTGCCAGCAGCTCAGATCCGGGACAGGGTCCGTATGGCTACACCTTC.